The 21 T cell receptor beta chains below come from one sample, sequenced in a study of type 1 regulatory T cells. Their target antigens are unknown. TCRdb re-analysed the reads in MiXCR, keeping a single row per CDR3 protein. This sample has 25,000 or so distinct CDR3 sequences, with roughly two thirds found just once. The sequenced material came from cultured T cells, either the whole culture or a sorted T cell fraction (not recorded which). Described subset: Tr1-enriched cell product generated in vitro against host alloantigens. The receptors originated from a human donor in good health.

This chain uses TRBV11-3 with TRBJ2-5; D is unclear. Trimming removed 5 bases from V and 2 bases from J, with 12 bases in between. CDR1 and CDR2 from the germline V gene are SGHNT and YENEEA. This CDR3 region has 14 residues. CDR3 protein: CASSTRWGQETQYF. CDR3 bases: TGTGCCAGCAGCACTCGTTGGGGTCAAGAGACCCAGTACTTC. The variable domain in full, with the rest retrieved from reference TRBV11-3 and TRBJ2-5, is EAGVVQSPRYKIIEKKQPVAFWCNPISGHNTLYWYLQNLGQGPELLIRYENEEAVDDSQLPKDRFSAERLKGVDSTLKIQPAELGDSAVYLCASSTRWGQETQYFGPGTRLLVL.

The V call is TRBV28, the J call TRBJ1-5; no clear D. Germline CDR1 MDHEN, CDR2 SYDVKM. The CDR3 has 16 residues. V lost 4 bases and J 9 bases, leaving 22 bases between the germline ends. CDR3 residues: CASSSLLGETIGPQHF. CDR3 DNA sequence: TGTGCCAGCAGTTCCCTCCTTGGCGAAACTATAGGGCCCCAGCATTTT.

This chain joins TRBV12-3 or TRBV12-4 and TRBJ2-4; D perhaps matches TRBD2 (6 bases). Trimming shortened V by 5 bases and J by 6 bases, and 8 bases separated the two germline ends. The CDR3 sequence is 12 residues long. The CDR3 DNA reads TGTGCCAGCAGTGGGGGGATAAACATTCAGTACTTC. Encoded protein: CASSGGINIQYF.

By sample fraction, this clonotype is medium-sized (0.01 to 0.1%). V gene TRBV27 combines with J gene TRBJ1-5, with a tentative D call TRBD1 (5 bases). Looked up from germline, CDR1 is MNHEY and CDR2 is SMNVEV (reference sequence). This CDR3 spans 14 amino acids. V was cut by 6 bases and J by 7 bases, with 16 bases left in between. CDR3 DNA sequence: TGTGCCAGCAGCCCGGGACTAGGCGGACAGCCCCAGCATTTT. Amino acid sequence: CASSPGLGGQPQHF.

There are a few counts of this clonotype. The chain links TRBV24-1 to TRBJ1-5; no definite D call. Germline V gene sequence: CDR1 KGHDR, CDR2 SFDVKD. This CDR3 comprises 15 residues. The V end lost 4 bases, the J end lost 2 bases, and 11 bases lay between the germline ends. CDR3 sequence (DNA): TGTGCCACCAGTGACCCTCGGTCTGGCAATCAGCCCCAGCATTTT. Protein product: CATSDPRSGNQPQHF.

The V call is TRBV27, the J call TRBJ2-1; 14 positions match TRBD2. There are 18 residues in the CDR3. With 6 bases clipped from V and 2 bases from J, the junction kept 9 bases outside the gene matches. In germline, CDR1 is MNHEY, CDR2 SMNVEV (reference sequence). CDR3 residues: CASRERLAGGPAYNEQFF. The DNA for the CDR3 is TGTGCCAGCAGGGAAAGACTAGCGGGGGGGCCGGCCTACAATGAGCAGTTCTTC.

The chain recombines TRBV12-3 or TRBV12-4 with TRBJ2-2; D gene unclear. V shed 7 bases and J shed 4 bases, with 10 bases lying between them. The CDR3 contains 13 residues. Here the CDR3 DNA reads TGTGCCAGCACCCCTAGTCCCACCGGGGAGCTGTTTTTT. Its translation: CASTPSPTGELFF.

With respect to this clonotype: A read error may account for a junction end that differs from germline. The J gene is TRBJ1-1, the V gene TRBV7-9, with D uncertain. Germline CDR1 and CDR2: SEHNR and FQNEAQ (reference sequence). The CDR3 is made up of 13 amino acids. CDR3 loop: CASSFGYSTEAFF. Written as DNA, the CDR3 is TGTGCCAGCAGCTTTGGATATAGCACTGAAGCTTTCTTC.

The rearrangement joins TRBV7-9 to TRBJ2-7; TRBD2 matches 9 bases. CDR1 and CDR2 from the germline V gene are SEHNR and FQNEAQ (reference sequence). With 5 bases clipped from V and 3 bases from J, the junction kept 8 bases outside the gene matches. The CDR3 totals 15 residues. The CDR3 loop is CASSIGPSGDYEQYF. CDR3 in DNA: TGTGCCAGCAGCATAGGGCCTAGCGGGGACTACGAGCAGTACTTC. The full variable domain, with the rest looked up from reference TRBV7-9 and TRBJ2-7, is DTGVSQNPRHKITKRGQNVTFRCDPISEHNRLYWYRQTLGQGPEFLTYFQNEAQLEKSRLLSDRFSAERPKGSFSTLEIQRTEQGDSAMYLCASSIGPSGDYEQYFGPGTRLTVT.

The chain recombines TRBV6-5 with TRBJ1-3; D is unresolved. Germline values: CDR1 MNHEY, CDR2 SVGAGI. This CDR3 spans 16 amino acids. Trimming took 5 bases from V and 0 from J, leaving 14 bases between them. The CDR3 is CASSRRTASSGNTIYF. Written as DNA, the CDR3 is TGTGCCAGCAGTCGAAGGACGGCGAGCTCTGGAAACACCATATATTTT.

The chain employs TRBV25-1 and TRBJ2-7, with D maybe TRBD1 (6 bases). This CDR3 contains 14 residues. Germline CDR1 reads MGHDK; CDR2 reads SYGVNS. V lost 4 bases and J lost 4, with 14 bases in between. The CDR3 sequence: CASSVGGTKYEQYF. DNA for the CDR3: TGTGCCAGCAGTGTGGGTGGGACAAAATACGAGCAGTACTTC.

The rearrangement uses TRBV24-1 and TRBJ2-2; TRBD2 is a possible D gene (5 bases). From germline, CDR1 is KGHDR and CDR2 SFDVKD. This CDR3 spans 17 amino acids. The V end lost 3 bases, the J end lost 6 bases, and 19 bases lay between the germline ends. CDR3 loop: CATSDDGGSGLSGELFF. The CDR3 DNA follows: TGTGCCACCAGTGATGACGGAGGCTCTGGCTTGTCCGGGGAGCTGTTTTTT.

This clonotype was observed a single time. The V call is TRBV3-1, the J call TRBJ1-2; perhaps TRBD1 as D (5 bases). V shed 1 base and J shed 4 bases, with 13 bases lying between them. CDR3 size: 15 residues. Germline V gene data show CDR1 as LGHDT and CDR2 as YNNKEL (reference sequence). Here the CDR3 DNA reads TGTGCCAGCAGCCAAGGGAGAGGGACTAGCTATGGCTACACCTTC. Translating gives CASSQGRGTSYGYTF.

The V and J genes are TRBV7-2 and TRBJ1-2, with D unclear. The CDR3 is 14 residues long. Germline CDR1 and CDR2: SGHTA and FQGNSA. The V and J ends lost 5 bases and 1 base respectively, with 11 bases between them. CDR3 loop: CASSPSADNYGYTF. The CDR3 nucleotides read TGTGCCAGCAGCCCAAGCGCCGATAACTATGGCTACACCTTC.

This clonotype occurred a few times. The rearrangement joins TRBV28 to TRBJ2-3; 11 bases agree with TRBD2. The CDR3 sequence is 16 residues long. J gave up 5 bases and V 1 base, and 5 bases lay outside the gene matches. Germline V gives CDR1 MDHEN, CDR2 SYDVKM. The CDR3 bases are TGTGCCAGCAGTTTATCGGCTAGCGGGGGGTTAGATACGCAGTATTTT. The encoded protein is CASSLSASGGLDTQYF.

The chain recombines TRBV24-1 with TRBJ2-3, with 7 bases aligning to TRBD2. The CDR3 is made up of 18 amino acids. From germline, CDR1 is KGHDR and CDR2 SFDVKD. The ends lost 3 bases at V and 0 bases at J; junction bases unmatched: 11. CDR3 DNA sequence: TGTGCCACCAGTGATCCCCTGGGCAGCGGGGCTAGCACAGATACGCAGTATTTT. This encodes CATSDPLGSGASTDTQYF.

This chain uses TRBV6-6 with TRBJ2-5; 8 bases agree with TRBD1. The CDR3 loop spans 16 amino acids. Germline-derived CDR1 and CDR2 are MNHNY and SVGAGI (reference sequence). With V trimmed by 3 bases and J by 1 base, 7 bases remained unmatched. The DNA of the CDR3 is TGTGCCAGCAGTTATAGGCAGGGGGCTGGCCAAGAGACCCAGTACTTC. This sequence encodes CASSYRQGAGQETQYF.

The V gene is TRBV5-1, the J gene TRBJ2-7, with D perhaps TRBD1 or TRBD2 (5 bases each). There are 15 residues in the CDR3. V was clipped by 2 bases and J by 3 bases, with 15 bases between them. The V gene's germline CDR1 is SGHRS and CDR2 YFSETQ. The CDR3 DNA reads TGCGCCAGCAGCTTCGACTTCACAGGAGGCTACGAGCAGTACTTC. Protein: CASSFDFTGGYEQYF.

The chain joins TRBV24-1 to TRBJ2-2; tentatively, D is TRBD1 (6 bases). CDR3 length equals 15 residues. Trimming took 4 bases from V and 2 from J, leaving 10 bases between them. Germline CDR1 KGHDR, CDR2 SFDVKD. The CDR3: CATSDLDSNTGELFF. CDR3 in DNA: TGTGCCACCAGTGACTTGGACAGCAACACCGGGGAGCTGTTTTTT.

This clonotype was recorded a few times. V gene TRBV12-3 or TRBV12-4 combines with J gene TRBJ2-2; no clear D. The ends were cut back, 5 bases at V and 6 bases at J, with 10 bases in the middle. The CDR3 contains 13 residues. CDR3 nucleotides: TGTGCCAGCAGTCTAACCCTACCCGGGGAGCTGTTTTTT. It encodes CASSLTLPGELFF.

The CDR3 sequence: CASSEVQDRLQYF. The CDR3 nucleotides are TGTGCCAGCAGTGAAGTCCAGGACAGGTTGCAGTATTTT. The chain couples TRBV6-1 to TRBJ2-3; TRBD1 aligns across 7 bases. CDR3 length equals 13 residues. J gave up 11 bases and V 1 base, and 6 bases lay outside the gene matches. Germline V gives CDR1 MNHNS, CDR2 SASEGT.